This is a list of T cell receptor beta chains from one sample in a study of technical replicates of blood from several donors. The table came from immunoSEQ multiplex PCR; TCRdb's copy has only in-frame clones and leaves some out. In the table there are 55,000 to 75,000 clones, 90% to 95% of which are singletons. Sequencing was done on a sample of PBMCs. These receptors originate from a human donor in good health. Some clones in this sample may be carry-over from other donors' samples. Both conserved end residues are part of each CDR3. Fields, in order: clone size, J gene, CDR3 length, V gene, CDR3 protein. Clone size is given for some rows only: seen once, a few or many times, or a class if the clone is expanded.

abundance: -
j_gene: TRBJ2-6
len: 18
v_gene: TRBV9
CDR3aa: CASSEPGGLSSGANVLTF

abundance: -
j_gene: TRBJ2-2
len: 15
v_gene: TRBV5-4
CDR3aa: CASSPGQIGTGELFF

abundance: -
j_gene: TRBJ2-4
len: 16
v_gene: TRBV6-5
CDR3aa: CASSYGRGPAKNIQYF

abundance: -
j_gene: TRBJ2-7
len: 16
v_gene: TRBV27
CDR3aa: CASSPFGDRGLSEQYF

abundance: -
j_gene: TRBJ2-1
len: 15
v_gene: TRBV18
CDR3aa: CASSPSGGNGNEQFF

abundance: -
j_gene: TRBJ2-1
len: 15
v_gene: TRBV7-3
CDR3aa: CASSTETSGIGEQFF

abundance: -
j_gene: TRBJ2-7
len: 15
v_gene: TRBV4-2
CDR3aa: CASSQDLGRYYEQYF

abundance: -
j_gene: TRBJ1-5
len: 15
v_gene: TRBV6-1
CDR3aa: CASWMGQEYNQPQHF

abundance: -
j_gene: -
len: 14
v_gene: TRBV5-4
CDR3aa: CASTTAGGVYEQYF

abundance: -
j_gene: TRBJ1-1
len: 13
v_gene: TRBV4-1
CDR3aa: CASSQVRNTEAFF

abundance: -
j_gene: TRBJ2-3
len: 17
v_gene: TRBV4-3
CDR3aa: CASSQVGRGRGADTQYF

abundance: -
j_gene: TRBJ1-1
len: 14
v_gene: TRBV9
CDR3aa: CASSALGTGDEAFF

abundance: -
j_gene: TRBJ1-2
len: 11
v_gene: TRBV20-1
CDR3aa: CSASLRGGYTF

abundance: few
j_gene: TRBJ1-1
len: 13
v_gene: TRBV6-4
CDR3aa: CASSASGNTEAFF

abundance: -
j_gene: TRBJ2-2
len: 16
v_gene: TRBV4-3
CDR3aa: CASSQDWGTSGGELFF

abundance: -
j_gene: TRBJ2-1
len: 18
v_gene: TRBV27
CDR3aa: CASSLWASVEGIYNEQFF

abundance: -
j_gene: TRBJ2-3
len: 18
v_gene: TRBV10-3
CDR3aa: CAISEGLAGGASTDTQYF

abundance: -
j_gene: TRBJ2-7
len: 13
v_gene: TRBV7-3
CDR3aa: CASSHGAGNEQYF

abundance: -
j_gene: TRBJ1-4
len: 14
v_gene: TRBV9
CDR3aa: CASSEGHKGEKLFF

abundance: -
j_gene: TRBJ1-1
len: 15
v_gene: TRBV11-2
CDR3aa: CASSPRGAGGTEAFF

abundance: -
j_gene: TRBJ2-5
len: 14
v_gene: TRBV5-4
CDR3aa: CASSLARDPETQYF

abundance: -
j_gene: TRBJ1-5
len: 18
v_gene: TRBV30
CDR3aa: CAWSATAATGGKNQPQHF

abundance: -
j_gene: TRBJ2-7
len: 16
v_gene: TRBV29-1
CDR3aa: CSVEEEAGIYMGEQYF

abundance: -
j_gene: TRBJ2-1
len: 15
v_gene: TRBV30
CDR3aa: CAWSLKTSSYNEQFF

abundance: -
j_gene: TRBJ2-1
len: 12
v_gene: TRBV6-5
CDR3aa: CASSPPSNEQFF

abundance: -
j_gene: TRBJ1-1
len: 14
v_gene: TRBV19
CDR3aa: CASTRQLMNTEAFF

abundance: -
j_gene: TRBJ2-5
len: 17
v_gene: TRBV5-1
CDR3aa: CASSLGFGGAFQETQYF

abundance: -
j_gene: TRBJ2-7
len: 14
v_gene: TRBV19
CDR3aa: CASSIGRVSGEQYF

abundance: -
j_gene: TRBJ2-2
len: 12
v_gene: TRBV5-1
CDR3aa: CASTTGPGELFF

abundance: -
j_gene: TRBJ2-7
len: 14
v_gene: TRBV7-9
CDR3aa: CASSLGQVDYEQYF

abundance: once
j_gene: TRBJ2-3
len: 18
v_gene: TRBV28
CDR3aa: CASSLSSGLGSSTDTQYF